The sample holds many counts of the clone carrying this TCR beta chain. Both iRepertoire HTBI primers and Arm-PCR of CDR3 regions were used to build the TCR beta libraries. Via MiXCR, TCRdb re-called the multiplex PCR reads, giving one row per CDR3 protein. This sample carries hundreds of thousands of distinct CDR3 sequences, approximately 16% of them seen once, and the ten largest clones take 25% to 30%. These data originate in a study of regulatory T cells in long-lasting Graves disease. Time point of the sample: newly diagnosed GD, antithyroid drugs for less than 3 months. RNA extracted from PBMCs served as the sequencing template. V lost 8 bases, J lost 4 bases, and 15 bases lay in between. The length of the CDR3 is 14 residues. This same sample was also part of a study on T cells in Graves' hyperthyroidism and ophthalmopathy.

The source is a man aged 35 to 55 with Graves disease. The chain recombines TRBV12-3 or TRBV12-4 with TRBJ1-5; the D is unclear. Sequenced material: peripheral blood mononuclear cells (PBMCs), taken at new diagnosis, from a patient treated with antithyroid drugs. CDR3 loop: CASLGSFLNQPQHF. CDR3 in DNA: TGTGCCAGCTTGGGGAGTTTTCTTAATCAGCCCCAGCATTTT.